Listed below are T cell receptor beta chains from one sample, sequenced in a study of vaccination effects on CD4 cells after COVID-19. No antigens are known for them. Produced via immunoSEQ multiplex PCR; TCRdb's table is partial and in-frame only. The repertoire has some 29,000 clones, roughly 60% of them found once; the top ten carry 7.5% to 9.5%. The input for sequencing was CD4+ T cells from PBMCs cultured with SARS-CoV-2 spike peptides, taken after COVID-19 vaccination. The receptors were gathered from a human donor who received a COVID-19 vaccine. Each CDR3 is given with its conserved first and last residue. The order of the fields is V gene, D gene, clone size, J gene, CDR3 protein, CDR3 DNA. A D gene is named only where the DNA matches it firmly. A row's size may be missing; if present it is once, few, many or a size class.

>TRBV5-1|TRBD1|NA|TRBJ2-3
CASSLEVGGLGTQYF
TGCGCCAGCAGCTTGGAAGTAGGGGGCCTAGGTACGCAGTATTTT
>TRBV7-2|NA|few|TRBJ1-5
CASSLTRNSNQPQHF
TGTGCCAGCAGCTTAACCAGAAATAGCAATCAGCCCCAGCATTTT
>TRBV6-5|NA|NA|TRBJ1-5
CASQRQPDSNQPQHF
TGTGCCAGTCAACGACAGCCCGATAGCAATCAGCCCCAGCATTTT
>TRBV10-1|NA|NA|TRBJ2-2
CASSEARTGPSTNTGELFF
TGCGCCAGCAGTGAGGCCCGCACAGGCCCTAGCACGAACACCGGGGAGCTGTTTTTT
>TRBV10-1|TRBD1|NA|TRBJ2-6
CASRGQIVRSGANVLTF
TGCGCCAGCAGGGGACAGATTGTCAGGTCTGGGGCCAACGTCCTGACTTTC
>TRBV3-1/TRBV3-2|NA|NA|TRBJ1-1
CASSQVGGGGEAFF
TGTGCCAGCAGCCAAGTAGGAGGAGGCGGTGAAGCTTTCTTT
>TRBV6-5|NA|NA|TRBJ2-5
CASSSGMGQETQYF
TGTGCCAGCAGCTCCGGGATGGGCCAAGAGACCCAGTACTTC
>TRBV6-5|NA|once|TRBJ1-4
CASTATNEKLFF
TGTGCCAGCACTGCAACTAATGAAAAACTGTTTTTT
>TRBV9|TRBD2|few|TRBJ2-5
CASSAGTIPRETQYF
TGTGCCAGCAGCGCAGGGACTATCCCCCGCGAGACCCAGTACTTC
>TRBV10-3|NA|NA|TRBJ1-1
CAISSGASPATEAFF
TGTGCCATCAGTTCCGGGGCCTCCCCCGCCACTGAAGCTTTCTTT
>TRBV19|NA|NA|TRBJ2-3
CASSVGPTRTDTQYF
TGTGCCAGTAGTGTCGGACCCACCCGCACAGATACGCAGTATTTT
>TRBV6-8|NA|NA|TRBJ2-3
CASGETDQVTDTQYF
TGTGCCAGCGGGGAGACAGATCAAGTCACAGATACGCAGTATTTT
>TRBV27|NA|NA|TRBJ2-2
CASAKPQGNTGELFF
TGTGCCAGCGCCAAACCTCAGGGGAACACCGGGGAGCTGTTTTTT
>TRBV5-1|NA|NA|TRBJ2-3
CASLPEGQSTDTQYF
TGCGCCAGCCTCCCTGAAGGGCAGAGCACAGATACGCAGTATTTT
>TRBV6-4|NA|NA|TRBJ2-6
CASSEGFGANVLTF
TGTGCCAGCAGTGAGGGTTTTGGGGCCAACGTCCTGACTTTC
>TRBV5-1|NA|few|TRBJ2-1
CASSLAPTIGRAEINNEQFF
TGCGCCAGCAGCTTGGCCCCAACGATCGGGAGAGCGGAGATCAACAATGAGCAGTTCTTC
>TRBV20-1|NA|once|TRBJ2-7
CSATPSYEQYF
TGCAGTGCTACGCCCTCCTACGAGCAGTACTTC
>TRBV30|TRBD1|NA|TRBJ1-5
CAWSGLDRGSQPQHF
TGTGCCTGGAGTGGTCTGGACAGGGGTAGTCAGCCCCAGCATTTT
>TRBV10-3|NA|NA|TRBJ1-1
CASQQGMNTEAFF
TGTGCCAGCCAGCAGGGAATGAACACTGAAGCTTTCTTT
>TRBV12-3/TRBV12-4|NA|NA|TRBJ2-1
CASSLRRDNEQFF
TGTGCCAGCAGTTTACGCAGGGACAATGAGCAGTTCTTC
>TRBV24-1|NA|NA|TRBJ1-4
CATSASGSNEKLFF
TGTGCCACCAGTGCATCAGGTTCTAATGAAAAACTGTTTTTT
>TRBV6-6|TRBD1|NA|TRBJ2-3
CASSSGQGISDTQYF
TGTGCCAGCAGTTCGGGACAGGGAATCTCAGATACGCAGTATTTT
>TRBV6-5|TRBD1|few|TRBJ1-2
CASRAQGAGGYTF
TGTGCCAGCAGGGCACAGGGGGCCGGAGGCTACACCTTC
>TRBV7-9|NA|NA|TRBJ2-1
CASSLRPGFGTLSYNEQFF
TGTGCCAGCAGCTTACGGCCGGGATTCGGCACCCTCTCCTACAATGAGCAGTTCTTC
>TRBV6-6|NA|NA|TRBJ2-6
CASTLSGANVLTF
TGTGCCAGCACCCTCTCTGGGGCCAACGTCCTGACTTTC
>TRBV6-1|NA|NA|TRBJ1-5
CASSEAGLPQHF
TGTGCCAGCAGTGAAGCAGGCTTGCCCCAGCATTTT
>TRBV5-1|NA|NA|TRBJ1-2
CASSLGSDNYGYTF
TGCGCCAGCAGCTTGGGGTCGGACAACTATGGCTACACCTTC
>TRBV6-5|NA|NA|TRBJ1-6
CASRYPTGSATPLHF
TGTGCCAGCAGATACCCTACGGGTTCGGCTACACCCCTCCACTTT